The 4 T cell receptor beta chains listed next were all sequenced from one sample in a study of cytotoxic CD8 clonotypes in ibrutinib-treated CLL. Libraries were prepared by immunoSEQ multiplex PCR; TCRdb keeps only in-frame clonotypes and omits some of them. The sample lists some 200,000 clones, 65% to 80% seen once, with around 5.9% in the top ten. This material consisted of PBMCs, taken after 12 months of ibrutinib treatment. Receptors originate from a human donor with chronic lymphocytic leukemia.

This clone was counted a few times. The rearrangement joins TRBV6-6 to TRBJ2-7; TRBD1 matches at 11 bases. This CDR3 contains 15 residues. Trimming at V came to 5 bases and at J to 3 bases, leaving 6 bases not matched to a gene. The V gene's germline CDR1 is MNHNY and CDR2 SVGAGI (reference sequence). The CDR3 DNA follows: TGTGCCAGCAGTACAGGACAGGGGGCTAGCTACGAGCAGTACTTC. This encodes CASSTGQGASYEQYF.

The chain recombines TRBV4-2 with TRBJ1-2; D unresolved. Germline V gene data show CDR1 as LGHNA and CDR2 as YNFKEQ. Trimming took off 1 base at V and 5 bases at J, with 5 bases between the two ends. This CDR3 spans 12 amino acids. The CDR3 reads CASSQAPYGYTF. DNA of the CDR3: TGTGCCAGCAGCCAAGCTCCATATGGCTACACCTTC.

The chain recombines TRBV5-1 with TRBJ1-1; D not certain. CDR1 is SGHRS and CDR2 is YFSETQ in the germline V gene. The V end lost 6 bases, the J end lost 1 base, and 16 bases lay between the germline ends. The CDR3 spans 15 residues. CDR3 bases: TGCGCCAGCAAGTCTCGGCTTAGCCCGAACACTGAAGCTTTCTTT. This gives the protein CASKSRLSPNTEAFF.

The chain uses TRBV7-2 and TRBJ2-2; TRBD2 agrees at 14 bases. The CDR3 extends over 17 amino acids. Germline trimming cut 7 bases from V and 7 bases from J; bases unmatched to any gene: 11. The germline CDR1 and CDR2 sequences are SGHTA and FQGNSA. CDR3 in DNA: TGTGCCAGCAACATTATCGGGACTAGCGGGAGTGTCGGGGAGCTGTTTTTT. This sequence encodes CASNIIGTSGSVGELFF.